These 27 T cell receptor beta chains were sequenced from one sample in a study of T cell repertoires in cytomegalovirus infection. MiXCR, run by TCRdb on the reads, gives a single entry per CDR3 protein. The sample carries hundreds of thousands of distinct CDR3 sequences, 35% recorded once. Sequenced input: PBMCs. Receptors were obtained from a human donor in good health (CMV status not recorded). Some clones in this sample may be carry-over from other donors' samples.

The rearrangement links TRBV7-2 to TRBJ1-5; a possible D gene is TRBD1 (5 bases). Germline loops: CDR1 SGHTA, CDR2 FQGNSA. Trimming shortened V by 3 bases and J by 2 bases, and 11 bases separated the two germline ends. CDR3 length: 15 amino acids. The chain's CDR3 is CASSFWDGGNQPQHF. CDR3 sequence (DNA): TGTGCCAGCAGCTTTTGGGACGGGGGCAATCAGCCCCAGCATTTT.

The V and J genes are TRBV27 and TRBJ2-3, with 11 bases aligning to TRBD2. The V segment lost 2 bases and the J segment 3 bases; nucleotides outside the gene matches: 4. The CDR3 contains 16 residues. CDR1 and CDR2 (germline): MNHEY, SMNVEV (reference sequence). The CDR3 here is CASSLLTSGGTDTQYF. The CDR3 bases are TGTGCCAGCAGTTTACTAACTAGCGGGGGTACAGATACGCAGTATTTT.

In its sample, this clonotype was seen a few times. This chain joins TRBV30 and TRBJ2-1; no clear D gene. CDR3 length: 13 amino acids. V gave up 2 bases and J gave up 4 bases, with 9 bases separating them. Germline CDR1 reads GTSNPN; CDR2 reads SVGIG (reference sequence). Written as DNA, the CDR3 is TGTGCCTGGAGTTTCGGCAGTTACAATGAGCAGTTCTTC. Protein product: CAWSFGSYNEQFF. Together with reference TRBV30 and TRBJ2-1, the CDR3 gives the full variable domain: SQTIHQWPATLVQPVGSPLSLECTVEGTSNPNLYWYRQAAGRGLQLLFYSVGIGQISSEVPQNLSASRPQDRQFILSSKKLLLSDSGFYLCAWSFGSYNEQFFGPGTRLTVL.

The J gene is TRBJ2-1, the V gene TRBV5-4; a possible D gene is TRBD1 (6 bases). The germline V gene has CDR1 SGHNT and CDR2 YYREEE (reference sequence). The CDR3 covers 15 residues. V lost 0 bases, J lost 7 bases, and 14 bases lay in between. The CDR3 here is CASSLELGRGNEQFF. The DNA for the CDR3 is TGTGCCAGCAGCTTGGAGCTGGGCAGGGGAAATGAGCAGTTCTTC.

This clonotype was observed a few times. The rearrangement uses TRBV4-1 and TRBJ1-1, with D perhaps matching TRBD1 (6 bases). There are 18 residues in the CDR3. Germline CDR1 MGHRA, CDR2 YSYEKL. V was pared by 0 bases and J by 2 bases, with 19 bases between. Here the CDR3 reads CASSQDRSRRTENTEAFF. CDR3 in DNA: TGCGCCAGCAGCCAAGATCGATCAAGACGGACAGAAAACACTGAAGCTTTCTTT.

This clonotype was found a few times. The chain uses TRBV5-4 and TRBJ2-5; D not certain. CDR3 length equals 14 residues. The V gene lost 0 bases and the J gene lost 1 base, with 7 bases spanning the gap. The germline V gene encodes CDR1 SGHNT and CDR2 YYREEE (reference sequence). Here the CDR3 reads CASSLGVTQETQYF. CDR3 DNA: TGTGCCAGCAGCTTGGGGGTGACCCAAGAGACCCAGTACTTC.

The V gene is TRBV19, the J gene TRBJ2-3; D may be TRBD1 (5 bases). The CDR3 runs 16 residues. The germline CDR1 and CDR2 sequences are LNHDA and SQIVND (reference sequence). V was cut by 5 bases and J by 0 bases, with 15 bases left in between. CDR3 protein: CASSPIMTVSTDTQYF. The CDR3 region has the DNA TGTGCCAGTAGTCCAATAATGACAGTTAGCACAGATACGCAGTATTTT.

This clonotype was seen a handful of times. The V call is TRBV12-3 or TRBV12-4, the J call TRBJ2-7; the D gene is possibly TRBD2 (6 bases). CDR3 length: 11 amino acids. Trimming cost V 8 bases and J 6 bases, with 11 bases left between them. The CDR3 DNA follows: TGTGCCAGCGGCGGGGTGGGCGAGCAGTACTTC. Protein: CASGGVGEQYF.

This clonotype was counted many times. The chain links TRBV28 to TRBJ1-1; the D is unclear. The germline gives CDR1 MDHEN, CDR2 SYDVKM. CDR3 size: 14 residues. With 5 bases removed from V and 0 bases from J, the gap between germline ends came to 10 bases. Here the CDR3 DNA reads TGTGCCAGCAGTGCCCGAGGTATGAACACTGAAGCTTTCTTT. Translated, it gives CASSARGMNTEAFF.

This clonotype showed up just once. A single base separates this from a much larger clone, so it may be a read error. The V and J genes are TRBV7-2 and TRBJ1-2; D remains ambiguous. Germline loops: CDR1 SGHTA, CDR2 FQGNSA. The CDR3 spans 14 residues. CDR3 coding DNA: TGTGCCAGCACCCGGGCCAGCTCCTACTATCGCTACACCTTC. Translation gives CASTRASSYYRYTF. The whole variable domain, filled in from reference TRBV7-2 and TRBJ1-2, reads GAGVSQSPSNKVTEKGKDVELRCDPISGHTALYWYRQSLGQGLEFLIYFQGNSAPDKSGLPSDRFSAERTGGSVSTLTIQRTQQEDSAVYLCASTRASSYYRYTFGSGTRLTVV.

This clonotype turned up a few times. V and J are TRBV6-1 and TRBJ1-2; 10 positions match TRBD1. CDR3 size: 15 residues. The V segment lost 0 bases and the J segment 8 bases; nucleotides outside the gene matches: 6. CDR1 MNHNS and CDR2 SASEGT come from the germline V gene. CDR3 amino acids: CASSEAGQGNNGYTF. CDR3 coding DNA: TGTGCCAGCAGTGAAGCGGGACAGGGGAATAACGGCTACACCTTC.

J is TRBJ1-6 and V is TRBV5-1; tentative D call: TRBD1 (5 bases). The germline gives CDR1 SGHRS, CDR2 YFSETQ. Between the trimmed V and J ends, which lost 0 bases and 10 bases, there was a span of 11 bases. The CDR3 totals 14 residues. In nucleotides, the CDR3 is TGCGCCAGCAGCTTGGAGCAGGGATTCTCACCCCTCCACTTT. This encodes CASSLEQGFSPLHF.

V usage is TRBV27 and J usage is TRBJ2-7, with D perhaps TRBD1 (6 bases). Germline assignment: CDR1 MNHEY and CDR2 SMNVEV (reference sequence). The CDR3 loop spans 14 amino acids. Trimming cost V 6 bases and J 2 bases, with 14 bases left between them. The CDR3 region is CASSLVNRAYEQYF. The DNA of the CDR3 is TGTGCCAGCAGCTTAGTAAACAGGGCCTACGAGCAGTACTTC.

CDR3: CASNRRVGLVAKNIQYF. The DNA of the CDR3 is TGTGCCAGCAACAGGCGAGTCGGCTTGGTGGCCAAAAACATTCAGTACTTC. This rearrangement joins TRBV6-2 or TRBV6-3 to TRBJ2-4; possible D gene TRBD1, 5 bases. The CDR3 contains 17 residues. Germline loops: CDR1 MNHEY, CDR2 SVGEGT. V was shortened by 7 bases and J by 1 base, with 20 bases between the two germline ends.

Written as DNA, the CDR3 is TGCGCCAGCAGCATAATAGCGGGAGCTACCAATGAGCAGTTCTTC. Protein product: CASSIIAGATNEQFF. V gene TRBV5-1 combines with J gene TRBJ2-1; 9 nucleotides agree with TRBD2. V gave up 4 bases and J gave up 6 bases; unmatched junction bases: 8. Germline V CDR1 and CDR2: SGHRS, YFSETQ. The CDR3 runs 15 residues. Based on the CDR3 plus reference TRBV5-1 and TRBJ2-1, the full variable domain is KAGVTQTPRYLIKTRGQQVTLSCSPISGHRSVSWYQQTPGQGLQFLFEYFSETQRNKGNFPGRFSGRQFSNSRSEMNVSTLELGDSALYLCASSIIAGATNEQFFGPGTRLTVL.

This clonotype was seen a few times. This chain's CDR3 is CASSLYQTEAFF. The CDR3, as DNA: TGTGCCAGCAGTTTATACCAGACTGAAGCTTTCTTT. The V and J genes are TRBV28 and TRBJ1-1; D unclear. V was shortened by 1 base and J by 5 bases, with 5 bases between the two germline ends. Germline V gene lookup returns CDR1 MDHEN and CDR2 SYDVKM. There are 12 residues in the CDR3.

Comments on this clonotype: The CDR3 carries no conserved terminal phenylalanine or tryptophan, so it likely arises from a read error. This rearrangement joins TRBV28 to TRBJ2-7, with a possible D match to TRBD2 (5 bases). The ends were cut back, 2 bases at V and 4 bases at J, with 21 bases in the middle. This CDR3 region has 17 residues. Germline loops: CDR1 MDHEN, CDR2 SYDVKM. The CDR3 loop reads CASSLPPGNQFEYEQYL. CDR3 DNA sequence: TGTGCCAGCAGTTTACCGCCGGGGAATCAATTTGAGTACGAGCAGTACTTA.

This clonotype was observed a few times. The chain recombines TRBV19 with TRBJ2-2, with D possibly TRBD2 on 6 matching bases. This CDR3 contains 14 residues. Germline CDR1 and CDR2: LNHDA and SQIVND (reference sequence). The V and J ends lost 6 bases and 4 bases respectively, with 12 bases between them. The CDR3 protein is CASRRGGRTGELFF. The DNA for the CDR3 is TGTGCCAGTAGAAGGGGAGGTCGCACCGGGGAGCTGTTTTTT.

The chain links TRBV4-1 to TRBJ1-2; D gene unclear. The germline gives CDR1 MGHRA, CDR2 YSYEKL. V was pared by 0 bases and J by 1 base, with 6 bases between. CDR3 length: 14 amino acids. CDR3 loop: CASSQESGNYGYTF. CDR3 sequence (DNA): TGCGCCAGCAGCCAAGAATCGGGTAACTATGGCTACACCTTC.

This clonotype was detected only a few times. In nucleotides, the CDR3 is TGTGCCAGCAGCCAAGAGTCTAGCACAGATACGCAGTATTTT. Translation gives CASSQESSTDTQYF. The V call is TRBV3-1, the J call TRBJ2-3; D unclear. Per germline, CDR1 LGHDT and CDR2 YNNKEL (reference sequence). Trimming took off 0 bases at V and 0 bases at J, with 4 bases between the two ends. This CDR3 contains 14 residues.

This clonotype was counted at least ten times. V usage is TRBV7-2 and J usage is TRBJ2-2; D unresolved. This CDR3 is 15 amino acids long. Between the trimmed V and J ends, which lost 0 bases and 5 bases, there was a span of 10 bases. CDR1 is SGHTA, CDR2 FQGNSA, per germline. The CDR3 sequence: CASSLAGSGTGELFF. The CDR3 bases are TGTGCCAGCAGCTTAGCAGGCAGTGGGACCGGGGAGCTGTTTTTT.

The V and J genes are TRBV20-1 and TRBJ2-1, with 8 bases matching TRBD2. The CDR3 covers 17 residues. CDR1 and CDR2 from the germline V gene are DFQATT and SNEGSKA (reference sequence). Trimming removed 0 bases from V and 0 bases from J; junction bases left unmatched: 7. DNA for the CDR3: TGCAGTGCTAGAGATGGGATGCGGGGGGCCTCCTACAATGAGCAGTTCTTC. Protein: CSARDGMRGASYNEQFF.

The rearrangement links TRBV3-1 to TRBJ1-2, with a possible D match to TRBD1 (6 bases). Trimming removed 4 bases from V and 3 bases from J, with 21 bases in between. Germline V gene sequence: CDR1 LGHDT, CDR2 YNNKEL (reference sequence). The CDR3 contains 17 residues. CDR3 bases: TGTGCCAGCAGCCTCCTCATCAAGGGGGGCGAGGACTATGGCTACACCTTC. Translating gives CASSLLIKGGEDYGYTF. The complete variable domain, with remaining parts taken from reference TRBV3-1 and TRBJ1-2, reads DTAVSQTPKYLVTQMGNDKSIKCEQNLGHDTMYWYKQDSKKFLKIMFSYNNKELIINETVPNRFSPKSPDKAHLNLHINSLELGDSAVYFCASSLLIKGGEDYGYTFGSGTRLTVV.

A word on this clonotype: At one end the junction does not follow the germline gene, possibly because of a read error. The V and J genes are TRBV11-3 and TRBJ2-1; 8 positions agree with TRBD2. This CDR3 spans 16 amino acids. Per the germline V gene, CDR1 is SGHNT and CDR2 is YENEEA. The CDR3 sequence: CARSSLAGSSRNEQFF. DNA of the CDR3: TGTGCCCGCAGCTCCTTAGCGGGATCCTCCCGTAATGAGCAGTTCTTC.

This clonotype came up a few times. The chain carries TRBV12-3 or TRBV12-4 and TRBJ2-5; perhaps D is TRBD1 or TRBD2 (5 bases each). This CDR3 has 14 residues. With 3 bases removed from V and 5 bases from J, the gap between germline ends came to 13 bases. The DNA of the CDR3 is TGTGCCAGCAGTTTTCGGGGCCTCCTGGAGACCCAGTACTTC. It codes for CASSFRGLLETQYF.

This clonotype has more than one count but fewer than ten. CDR3: CASSAGRDTQYF. The CDR3, as DNA: TGTGCCAGCAGCGCGGGCCGGGATACGCAGTATTTT. The genes are TRBV7-2 and TRBJ2-3; D may be TRBD2 (5 bases). V lost 5 bases and J lost 6, with 9 bases in between. The CDR3 extends over 12 amino acids. Germline V gene lookup returns CDR1 SGHTA and CDR2 FQGNSA.

There are a few counts of this clonotype. The V and J genes are TRBV27 and TRBJ1-2; D uncertain. The CDR3 totals 15 residues. The V gene's germline CDR1 is MNHEY and CDR2 SMNVEV (reference sequence). The V end lost 5 bases, the J end lost 8 bases, and 21 bases lay between the germline ends. The CDR3 loop reads CASSLKATPPYGYTF. CDR3 coding DNA: TGTGCCAGCAGTCTGAAAGCGACACCCCCCTACGGCTACACCTTC.